This T cell receptor beta chain was captured in a study of T cell changes during pregnancy in multiple sclerosis. TCRdb keeps only in-frame clones here, not all; method: immunoSEQ multiplex PCR. The sample lists under 45,000 clones, 75% to 95% seen once, with 0.4% to 0.6% in the top ten. The CDR3 consists of 15 residues. V shed 2 bases, J shed 8 bases, and the junction held 8 bases outside the gene matches. Per the germline V gene, CDR1 is SGHNT and CDR2 is YYREEE (reference sequence). Material: CD4+ T cells from peripheral blood mononuclear cells, obtained in the second trimester of pregnancy. This chain connects TRBV5-4 to TRBJ2-1; 9 bases agree with TRBD1. This receptor was obtained from a female donor in good health, enrolled as a control in a pregnancy study. CDR3: CASSFPTGGGDEQFF. The CDR3 coding sequence is TGTGCCAGCAGCTTCCCCACAGGGGGCGGCGATGAGCAGTTCTTC.